The 5 T cell receptor beta chains listed next were all sequenced from one sample in a study of T cell changes during pregnancy in multiple sclerosis. This table comes from immunoSEQ multiplex PCR, and its TCRdb copy is limited to in-frame clones, with some not included. The data show around 70,000 clones, approximately 91% seen once. The material was peripheral blood, obtained in the third trimester of pregnancy. Receptor source: a female donor with multiple sclerosis, enrolled in a pregnancy study.

This clone was picked up one time. This sequence joins TRBV7-8 and TRBJ1-2; 8 bases fit TRBD1. Germline V gene sequence: CDR1 SGHVS, CDR2 FQNEAQ. The CDR3 has 15 residues. V was clipped by 4 bases and J by 2 bases; unmatched bases: 6. The CDR3 region has the DNA TGTGCCAGCAGCTCTGGGACAGGAGACAACTATGGCTACACCTTC. Translating it yields CASSSGTGDNYGYTF.

This clone was counted a few times. The rearrangement uses TRBV4-1 and TRBJ1-6, with TRBD1 as a possible D gene (5 bases). This CDR3 contains 14 residues. Trimming pared 2 bases from V and 7 bases from J, leaving 9 bases between. Germline values: CDR1 MGHRA, CDR2 YSYEKL. The CDR3 nucleotides read TGCGCCAGCAGCCAACGGGGGAAGAATTCACCCCTCCACTTT. As protein: CASSQRGKNSPLHF.

V usage is TRBV7-2 and J usage is TRBJ1-2; possible D gene TRBD1, 5 bases. The CDR3 is 12 amino acids. Trimming removed 5 bases from V and 4 bases from J, with 8 bases in between. Germline V gene sequence: CDR1 SGHTA, CDR2 FQGNSA. Here the CDR3 DNA reads TGTGCCAGCAGCACAGGAGCCTATGGCTACACCTTC. As protein: CASSTGAYGYTF.

V and J are TRBV7-8 and TRBJ1-3, with D possibly TRBD1 on 6 matching bases. The V and J ends lost 2 bases and 4 bases respectively, with 18 bases between them. This CDR3 contains 17 residues. CDR1 is SGHVS and CDR2 is FQNEAQ in the germline V gene. The CDR3 region has the DNA TGTGCCAGCAGCTTAAGGAGGACAGCCAATTCAGGAAACACCATATATTTT. It yields the protein CASSLRRTANSGNTIYF.

The chain is built from TRBV6-5 and TRBJ2-3; 10 bases match TRBD2. Unmatched junction bases numbered 1, after V lost 0 bases and J lost 1 base. The length of the CDR3 is 16 residues. CDR1 is MNHEY and CDR2 is SVGAGI in the germline V gene. CDR3 nucleotide sequence: TGTGCCAGCAGTTACTCCCTAGCGGGGGGCACAGATACGCAGTATTTT. It is translated as CASSYSLAGGTDTQYF.